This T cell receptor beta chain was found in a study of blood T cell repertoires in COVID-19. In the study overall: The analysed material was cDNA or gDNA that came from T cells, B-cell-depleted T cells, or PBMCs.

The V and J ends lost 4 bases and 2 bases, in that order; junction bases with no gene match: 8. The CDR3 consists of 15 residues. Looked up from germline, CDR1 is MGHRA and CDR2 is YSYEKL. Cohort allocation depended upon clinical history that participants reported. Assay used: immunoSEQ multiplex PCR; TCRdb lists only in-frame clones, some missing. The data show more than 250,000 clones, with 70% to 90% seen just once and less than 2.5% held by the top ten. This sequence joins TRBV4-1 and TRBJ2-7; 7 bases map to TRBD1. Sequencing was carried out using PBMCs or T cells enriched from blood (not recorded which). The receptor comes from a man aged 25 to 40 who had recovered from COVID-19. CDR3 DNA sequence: TGCGCCAGCAGCCTTACAAGTGGGACAGCCTACGAGCAGTACTTC. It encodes CASSLTSGTAYEQYF.